This TCR beta chain was identified during a study of blood T cell repertoires in COVID-19. Study at large: Samples of COVID-19 (acute and convalescent) were obtained from the United States, Italy and Spain. Sources were T cells, B-cell-depleted T cells, or PBMCs; the material itself was cDNA or gDNA.

The length of the CDR3 is 14 residues. The V segment lost 5 bases and the J segment 8 bases; nucleotides outside the gene matches: 7. Germline CDR1 SGHNT, CDR2 YENEEA. Original processing methods: Reference gene primer amplification in the assay estimated nucleated cell counts. Sequencing was performed with immunoSEQ multiplex PCR; in TCRdb, only in-frame clones are kept and a portion is missing. V and J calls and clone size come straight from that table; D and trimming were deduced from the DNA. The sample lists around 150,000 clones; 80% to 90% were seen once. The TCR originated in a man between 65 and 85 years old with acute or convalescent COVID-19. Sequencing was carried out using peripheral blood. The chain combines TRBV11-3 with TRBJ2-2; 8 bases are shared with TRBD2. CDR3 residues: CASSTVSGKGELFF. The CDR3 coding sequence is TGTGCCAGCAGCACGGTTAGCGGGAAGGGGGAGCTGTTTTTT.